The text below deals with one T cell receptor (beta chain). The method was immunoSEQ multiplex PCR; TCRdb's version includes in-frame clones alone and lacks a portion of them. The table lists 15,000 to 20,000 clones, more than 85% of them singletons, with around an eighth in the top ten. The sample originates from a study of chemoradiotherapy in HPV16-positive cancers. Study overall: A couple of HPV16-positive patients' cells yielded candidate HPV-specific clones and common motifs.

Trimming cost V 5 bases and J 2 bases, with 10 bases left between them. The germline V gene encodes CDR1 SGHRS and CDR2 YFSETQ. This CDR3 has 13 amino acids. This chain uses TRBV5-1 with TRBJ2-5, with D maybe TRBD1 (5 bases). The TCR sequence derives from a human donor with HPV-associated anogenital cancer. Specimen: blood, collected from a patient who underwent chemoradiotherapy. For the CDR3, the DNA is TGCGCCAGCAGTGAGACAGCACAAGAGACCCAGTACTTC. The encoded protein is CASSETAQETQYF.